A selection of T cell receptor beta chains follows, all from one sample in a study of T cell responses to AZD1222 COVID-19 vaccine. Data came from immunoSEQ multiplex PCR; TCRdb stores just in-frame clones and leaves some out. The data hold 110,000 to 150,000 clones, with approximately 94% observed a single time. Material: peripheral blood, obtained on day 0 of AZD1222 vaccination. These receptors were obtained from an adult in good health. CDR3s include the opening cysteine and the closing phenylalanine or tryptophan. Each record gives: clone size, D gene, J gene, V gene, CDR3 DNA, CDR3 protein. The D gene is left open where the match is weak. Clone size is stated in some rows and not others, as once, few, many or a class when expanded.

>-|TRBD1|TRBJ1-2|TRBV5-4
TGTGCCAGCAGCGTGGACAGGGAAATAGGCTACACCTTC
CASSVDREIGYTF
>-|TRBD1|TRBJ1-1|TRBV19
TGTGCCAGTAGTAATTCAGGGGGAGTAGCTGAAGCTTTCTTT
CASSNSGGVAEAFF
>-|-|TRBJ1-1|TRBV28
TGTGCCAGCAGGAGGGGAGGCCTGAGACACTATGAAGCTTTCTTT
CASRRGGLRHYEAFF
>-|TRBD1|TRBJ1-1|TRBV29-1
TGCAGCGTTGAAGGACCGGGACAGGGGGTAGGAGCTTTCTTT
CSVEGPGQGVGAFF
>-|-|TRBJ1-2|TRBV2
TGTGCCAGCAGGGGGAAGGGAGCTAACTATGGCTACACCTTC
CASRGKGANYGYTF
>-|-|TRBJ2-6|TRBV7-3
TGTGCCAGCCGCCGGGCTGGGGCCAACGTCCTGACTTTC
CASRRAGANVLTF
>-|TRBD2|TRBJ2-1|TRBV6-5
TGTGCCAGCAGTTCCGGACTAGCGGGGGGTCGGGAGCAGTTCTTC
CASSSGLAGGREQFF
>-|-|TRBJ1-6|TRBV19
TGTGCCAGTAGTATAGAAAACAGGCACTCTTCACCCCTCCACTTT
CASSIENRHSSPLHF
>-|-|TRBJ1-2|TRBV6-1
TGTGCCAGCAGTGAACGTGGCAGATCCGCCTTATATGGCTACACCTTC
CASSERGRSALYGYTF
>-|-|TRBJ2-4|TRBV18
TGTGCCAGCTCACCAGCGGAAGGTCTAGCCAAAAACATTCAGTACTTC
CASSPAEGLAKNIQYF
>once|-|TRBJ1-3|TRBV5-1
TGCGCCAGCAGCTTGAAAATTGGAAACACCATATATTTT
CASSLKIGNTIYF
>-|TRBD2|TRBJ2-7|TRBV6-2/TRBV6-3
TGTGCCAGCAGCTCAGGACTAGCGGGGGCCTACGAGCAGTACTTC
CASSSGLAGAYEQYF
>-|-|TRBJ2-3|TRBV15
TGTGCCACCAGCAGGGGCCGGAACCCGGGTAGCACAGATACGCAGTATTTT
CATSRGRNPGSTDTQYF
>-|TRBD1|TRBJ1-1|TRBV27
TGTGCCAGCAGTTTGAGGGGGCAGATTGTTTCTGAAGCTTTCTTT
CASSLRGQIVSEAFF
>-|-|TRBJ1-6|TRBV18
TGTGCCAGCTCCGGGGGTAACTATAATTCACCCCTCCACTTT
CASSGGNYNSPLHF
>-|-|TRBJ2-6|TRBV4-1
TGCGCCAGCAGCCCAGTAGGCACCGGGGCCAACGTCCTGACTTTC
CASSPVGTGANVLTF
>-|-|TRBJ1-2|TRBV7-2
TGTGCCAGCAGCTTAGGCGGACAAAAGTATGGCTACACCTTC
CASSLGGQKYGYTF
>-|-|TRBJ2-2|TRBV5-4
TGTGCCAGCAGCTTGGGGGTCGCCACCGGGGAGCTGTTTTTT
CASSLGVATGELFF
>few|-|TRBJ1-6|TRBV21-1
TGTGCCAGCAGCAAAGGGGGCTCCTATAATTCACCCCTCCACTTT
CASSKGGSYNSPLHF
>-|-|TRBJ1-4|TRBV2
TGTGCCAGCAGTGAACCGACAGATAAACCTGCAACTAATGAAAAACTGTTTTTT
CASSEPTDKPATNEKLFF
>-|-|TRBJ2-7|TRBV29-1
TGCAGCGTTGTGGGAACAGTTACCTACGAGCAGTACTTC
CSVVGTVTYEQYF
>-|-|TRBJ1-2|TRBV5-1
TGCGCCAGCAGCCTAGGGGGGGGCGCTGGCTATGGCTACACCTTC
CASSLGGGAGYGYTF
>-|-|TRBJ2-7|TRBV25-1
TGTGCCAGCAGTGAATCGAAGAATACAGGGCAGGACTTC
CASSESKNTGQDF
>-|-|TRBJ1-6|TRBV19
TGTGCCAGTAGTATCAAGGGACAAAATTCACCCCTCCACTTT
CASSIKGQNSPLHF
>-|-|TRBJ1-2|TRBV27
TGTGCCAGCAGTTTCATTCCCACAGATCAATATGGCTACACCTTC
CASSFIPTDQYGYTF
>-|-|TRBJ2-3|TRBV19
TGTGCCAGTAAGAGGGGGGCGGGAGATACGCAGTATTTT
CASKRGAGDTQYF
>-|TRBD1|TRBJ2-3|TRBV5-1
TGCGCCAGCAGCATGGACAGGGGGATGGGTACGAATACGCAGTATTTT
CASSMDRGMGTNTQYF
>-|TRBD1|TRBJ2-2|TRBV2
TGTGCCAGCACCAGGACAGGGATGAACACCGGGGAGCTGTTTTTT
CASTRTGMNTGELFF
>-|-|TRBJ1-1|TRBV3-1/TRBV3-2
TGTGCCAGCAGCCAAGAAACTGAAGCTTTCTTT
CASSQETEAFF
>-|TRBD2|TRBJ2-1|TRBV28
TGTGCCAGCAGTCCCTTGGGTCTAGCGGCTAGGAATGAGCAGTTCTTC
CASSPLGLAARNEQFF
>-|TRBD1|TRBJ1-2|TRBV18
TGTGCCAGCTCACGAGGACAGGGAGACTATGGCTACACCTTC
CASSRGQGDYGYTF
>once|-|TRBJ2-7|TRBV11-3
TGTGCCAGCAGCCACTATCCCGGGCGGGACACCAACTACGAGCAGTACTTC
CASSHYPGRDTNYEQYF
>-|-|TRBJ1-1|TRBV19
TGTGCCAGTAGTATAGATCCGGGGAACACTGAAGCTTTCTTT
CASSIDPGNTEAFF
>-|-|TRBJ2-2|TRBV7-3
TGTGCCAGCAGCTTGACAGTTTCCGGGGAGCTGTTTTTT
CASSLTVSGELFF
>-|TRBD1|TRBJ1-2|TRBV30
TGTGCCGGAAAGGGACAGGGAAGTGGTGGCTACACCTTC
CAGKGQGSGGYTF
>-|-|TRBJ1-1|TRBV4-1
TGCGCCAGCAGCCAATTCCCGAACAGTAACACTGAAGCTTTCTTT
CASSQFPNSNTEAFF
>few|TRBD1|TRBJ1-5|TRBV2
TGTGCCAGCAGTGTGAACAGGGGGTTTGCTTCTAGCAATCAGCCCCAGCATTTT
CASSVNRGFASSNQPQHF